This TCR beta chain was recorded in a study of CD8+ T cells in alopecia areata. Sequencing relied on a cDNA template that was reverse transcribed from extracted RNA. This table comes from immunoSEQ multiplex PCR, and its TCRdb copy is limited to in-frame clones, with some not included. This table has roughly 150,000 clones, approximately 65% appearing once. The sequencing sample was made of CD8+ T cells sorted from blood. The sequence was collected from a human donor in good health.

The CDR3 DNA reads TGCAGCGCCGAGGGACAGAACACCGGGGAGCTGTTTTTT. This codes for CSAEGQNTGELFF. The V gene is TRBV29-1, the J gene TRBJ2-2; TRBD1 might be the D (6 bases). The V gene's germline CDR1 is SQVTM and CDR2 ANQGSEA. There are 13 residues in the CDR3. V was trimmed by 7 bases and J by 1 base, leaving 10 bases between them.